This T cell receptor (beta chain) came from a study of T cell responses to AZD1222 COVID-19 vaccine. Germline V CDR1 and CDR2: LGHNA, YSLEER. The CDR3 has 15 amino acids. The ends were cut back, 0 bases at V and 2 bases at J, with 8 bases in the middle. The table came from immunoSEQ multiplex PCR; TCRdb's copy has only in-frame clones and leaves some out. The sample lists 110,000 to 150,000 clones, 80% to 95% seen once, with roughly 3.3% in the top ten. Pooled samples include second doses given at about 4 or 12 weeks. Here the sequenced sample was peripheral blood, taken 28 days after the second AZD1222 dose. The sequence was collected from an adult who received the AZD1222 COVID-19 vaccine. This sequence joins TRBV4-3 and TRBJ1-5; the D gene is possibly TRBD1 (6 bases). In DNA form, the CDR3 reads TGCGCCAGCAGCCAAGAGGCAGGGGGCAATCAGCCCCAGCATTTT. Its translation: CASSQEAGGNQPQHF.